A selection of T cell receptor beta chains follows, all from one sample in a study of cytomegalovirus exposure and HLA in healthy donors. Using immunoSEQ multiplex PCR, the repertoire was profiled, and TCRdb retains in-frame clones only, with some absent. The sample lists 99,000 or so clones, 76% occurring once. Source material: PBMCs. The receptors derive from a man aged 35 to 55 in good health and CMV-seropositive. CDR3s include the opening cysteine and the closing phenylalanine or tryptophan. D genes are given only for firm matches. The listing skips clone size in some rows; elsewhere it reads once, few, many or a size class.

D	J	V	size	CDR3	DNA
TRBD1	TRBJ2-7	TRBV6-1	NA	CASNLLTGGEQYF	TGTGCCAGCAACCTACTTACAGGGGGCGAGCAGTACTTC
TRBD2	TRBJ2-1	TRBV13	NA	CASSLGSRLAGAWDEQFF	TGTGCCAGCAGCTTAGGTTCTAGACTAGCGGGGGCCTGGGATGAGCAGTTCTTC
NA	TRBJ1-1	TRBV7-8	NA	CASSRTGGNTEAFF	TGTGCCAGCAGCCGTACGGGAGGGAACACTGAAGCTTTCTTT
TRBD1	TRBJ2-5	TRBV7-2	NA	CASSSYRTGPTETQYF	TGTGCCAGCAGCTCCTACCGGACAGGGCCCACAGAGACCCAGTACTTC
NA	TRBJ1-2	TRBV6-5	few	CASSLGQTYGYTF	TGTGCCAGCAGCCTCGGACAGACCTATGGCTACACCTTC
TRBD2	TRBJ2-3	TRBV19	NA	CASSPHQAGEDTQYF	TGTGCCAGTAGTCCTCACCAAGCGGGGGAGGATACGCAGTATTTT
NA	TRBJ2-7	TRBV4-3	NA	CASSQGLENSYEQYF	TGCGCCAGCAGCCAAGGCTTAGAAAACTCCTACGAGCAGTACTTC
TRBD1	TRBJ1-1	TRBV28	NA	CASRPLDRGRHTEAFF	TGTGCCAGCAGGCCCCTGGACAGGGGGCGGCACACTGAAGCTTTCTTT
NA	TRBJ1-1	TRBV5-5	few	CASIPGGTEAFF	TGTGCCAGCATCCCGGGGGGAACTGAAGCTTTCTTT
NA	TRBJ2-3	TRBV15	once	CATSTGLRDTQYF	TGTGCCACCAGCACAGGGCTTAGGGATACGCAGTATTTT
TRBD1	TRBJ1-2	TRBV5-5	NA	CASSLVLTGGYTF	TGTGCCAGCAGCTTGGTACTGACAGGGGGCTACACCTTC
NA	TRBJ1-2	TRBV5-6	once	CASRHREGGYGYTF	TGTGCCAGCAGGCACCGGGAGGGCGGGTATGGCTACACCTTC
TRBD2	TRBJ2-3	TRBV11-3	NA	CASSLGLVEDTQYF	TGTGCCAGCAGCTTGGGACTAGTAGAAGATACGCAGTATTTT
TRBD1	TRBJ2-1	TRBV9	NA	CASSVGGQGNNEQFF	TGTGCCAGCAGCGTAGGGGGACAGGGAAACAATGAGCAGTTCTTC
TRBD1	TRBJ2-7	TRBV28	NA	CASSRSGTGLYEQYF	TGTGCCAGCAGCCGTAGTGGGACAGGGCTTTACGAGCAGTACTTC